The T cell receptor (beta chain) described here comes from a study of molecular identifiers for immune sequencing clone quantification. This clonotype was detected only a few times. TCRdb re-called the PCR reads with MiXCR, one entry per CDR3 protein. The profile shows roughly 630,000 distinct CDR3 sequences, over 25% of them singletons. Sorting was used to obtain naive CD8 T cells (CD8+CD4-CCR7+CD45RA+). From germline, CDR1 is SEHNR and CDR2 FQNEAQ (reference sequence). The CDR3 has 13 residues. V was cut by 3 bases and J by 6 bases, with 12 bases left in between. This clonotype was obtained from a human donor in good health. Some libraries in this study had Jurkat cell RNA spiked in. The sequenced sample was naive CD8+ T cells from blood, with Jurkat cell RNA spiked in. Subset specified: FACS-sorted CD8+CD4-CCR7+CD45RA+ naive T cells. The V and J genes are TRBV7-9 and TRBJ2-7, with a possible D match to TRBD2 (6 bases). The CDR3 region has the DNA TGTGCCAGCAGCTTCGGGGGAACGGGCGAGCAGTACTTC. This gives the protein CASSFGGTGEQYF.